Following are 22 T cell receptor beta chains from one sample sequenced in a study of OX40 agonist ivuxolimab in advanced cancers. Here immunoSEQ multiplex PCR was the method, and the copy in TCRdb shows in-frame clones only, minus some. This table holds 45,000 to 55,000 clones, 70% to 90% found once. Sequences were derived from CD4+ or CD8+ T cells sorted from blood, sampled in a trial of the OX40 agonist ivuxolimab. These receptors all come from an adult with an advanced solid tumor such as melanoma, head and neck, liver or kidney cancer.

J is TRBJ1-1 and V is TRBV7-9; a weak D match, TRBD1 (6 bases). Per germline, CDR1 SEHNR and CDR2 FQNEAQ (reference sequence). Trimming stripped 1 base from V and 4 bases from J, with 7 bases between. This CDR3 spans 13 amino acids. The CDR3 nucleotides read TGTGCCAGCAGCTTAGGAGGGGGCACTGAAGCTTTCTTT. Amino acid sequence: CASSLGGGTEAFF.

This clone has just a few counts. The chain is built from TRBV9 and TRBJ2-7; a possible D gene is TRBD2 (5 bases). Germline assignment: CDR1 SGDLS and CDR2 YYNGEE. This CDR3 region has 13 residues. Trimming removed 3 bases from V and 6 bases from J, with 13 bases in between. This CDR3 reads CASSGNTGSEQYF. The CDR3 bases are TGTGCCAGCAGCGGGAATACGGGATCCGAGCAGTACTTC.

V and J are TRBV5-1 and TRBJ1-4; 8 positions match TRBD1. Per the germline V gene, CDR1 is SGHRS and CDR2 is YFSETQ. There are 12 residues in the CDR3. The V and J ends lost 4 bases and 11 bases, in that order; junction bases with no gene match: 4. CDR3 nucleotide sequence: TGCGCCAGCAGCCCTGACAGGGGCAAACTGTTTTTT. It yields the protein CASSPDRGKLFF.

The rearrangement joins TRBV21-1 to TRBJ2-2; the table's TRBD2 call for D was not verified on the DNA. TRBV21-1 is described as a pseudogene. CDR3 size: 11 residues. The CDR3 coding sequence is TGTGCCAGCAGCAAGGACCGGGGAGCTGTTTTT. It specifies CASSKDRGAVF.

The chain carries TRBV30 and TRBJ2-2; D is uncertain. CDR3 length: 14 residues. CDR1 and CDR2 (germline): GTSNPN, SVGIG (reference sequence). Trimming removed 0 bases from V and 3 bases from J, with 8 bases in between. The CDR3 spells CAWSVARYTGELFF. CDR3 sequence (DNA): TGTGCCTGGAGTGTAGCCAGATACACCGGGGAGCTGTTTTTT.

V gene TRBV7-8 combines with J gene TRBJ2-7; 7 positions agree with TRBD1. Losses at the gene ends were 4 bases for V and 4 bases for J; bases not matched to a gene: 7. The CDR3 extends over 14 amino acids. Germline V gives CDR1 SGHVS, CDR2 FQNEAQ. CDR3 sequence: CASSWSRDRYEQYF. The CDR3 DNA sequence: TGTGCCAGCAGCTGGAGCCGGGACAGATACGAGCAGTACTTC.

The V and J genes are TRBV11-2 and TRBJ2-6; D remains unclear. Germline CDR1 reads SGHAT; CDR2 reads FQNNGV. The CDR3 runs 16 residues. Trimming stripped 3 bases from V and 2 bases from J, with 11 bases between. CDR3 residues: CASSLPPPAGANVLTF. CDR3 DNA: TGTGCCAGCAGCTTGCCCCCTCCTGCTGGGGCCAACGTCCTGACTTTC.

This clone is a singleton in its sample. V and J are TRBV5-6 and TRBJ2-1; 14 nucleotides line up with TRBD2. This CDR3 is built from 16 residues. V lost 7 bases, J lost 3 bases, and 6 bases stayed unmatched. Germline V lookup: CDR1 SGHDT, CDR2 YYEEEE. The CDR3 DNA reads as TGTGCCAGCTTGACTAGCGGGAGGGCTGTCTACAATGAGCAGTTCTTC. It is translated as CASLTSGRAVYNEQFF.

V is TRBV7-3 and J is TRBJ1-1; 9 nucleotides agree with TRBD1. The germline V gene encodes CDR1 SGHTA and CDR2 FQGTGA. After removal of 5 bases from V and 5 bases from J, the junction contained 6 bases not matched to a gene. The CDR3 contains 14 residues. CDR3 bases: TGTGCCAGCAGCACACAGGGGGCGCTTACTGAAGCTTTCTTT. The encoded protein is CASSTQGALTEAFF.

The rearrangement joins TRBV19 to TRBJ1-1; D might be TRBD1 (5 bases). The CDR3 sequence is 15 residues long. V lost 5 bases and J lost 1, with 14 bases in between. Germline CDR1 and CDR2: LNHDA and SQIVND (reference sequence). Written as DNA, the CDR3 is TGTGCCAGTAGTGGAACCGGGACCCAGAACACTGAAGCTTTCTTT. Encoded protein: CASSGTGTQNTEAFF. Filled out from reference TRBV19 and TRBJ1-1, the complete variable domain reads DGGITQSPKYLFRKEGQNVTLSCEQNLNHDAMYWYRQDPGQGLRLIYYSQIVNDFQKGDIAEGYSVSREKKESFPLTVTSAQKNPTAFYLCASSGTGTQNTEAFFGQGTRLTVV.

The chain is built from TRBV9 and TRBJ2-2; 7 bases fit TRBD1. Per germline, CDR1 SGDLS and CDR2 YYNGEE. The CDR3 is 17 residues long. With V trimmed by 4 bases and J by 4 bases, 13 bases remained unmatched. The CDR3 DNA reads as TGTGCCAGCAGCCCCCGACAGGGTCATTTGGGCACCGGGGAGCTGTTTTTT. This encodes CASSPRQGHLGTGELFF.

The chain recombines TRBV15 with TRBJ2-3; 7 bases match TRBD1. CDR3 length: 15 residues. Germline CDR1 LNHNV, CDR2 YYDKDF (reference sequence). V lost 3 bases to trimming and J lost 1 base; unmatched junction nucleotides: 4. The CDR3 protein is CATSRTGIGTDTQYF. CDR3 nucleotide sequence: TGTGCCACCAGCAGGACAGGGATCGGCACAGATACGCAGTATTTT.

The chain joins TRBV28 to TRBJ1-2, with a possible D match to TRBD1 (5 bases). Germline-derived CDR1 and CDR2 are MDHEN and SYDVKM. Trimming stripped 5 bases from V and 6 bases from J, with 19 bases between. This CDR3 is 15 amino acids long. CDR3 DNA: TGTGCCAGCAGTCCCATGGCGGGGCCGGCGGATGGCTACACCTTC. It encodes CASSPMAGPADGYTF.

This chain links TRBV11-2 with TRBJ2-1; TRBD2 might be the D (6 bases). The CDR3 totals 16 residues. Trimming cost V 5 bases and J 10 bases, with 24 bases left between them. Per germline, CDR1 SGHAT and CDR2 FQNNGV. The CDR3 DNA sequence: TGTGCCAGCAGCCGGGCGGGGTCCGAAGGTGGGAGGGAGCAGTTCTTC. Amino acid sequence: CASSRAGSEGGREQFF.

The chain links TRBV5-4 to TRBJ2-2; 9 bases line up with TRBD1. V lost 3 bases, J lost 4 bases, and 7 bases stayed unmatched. The length of the CDR3 is 16 residues. Germline V gene lookup returns CDR1 SGHNT and CDR2 YYREEE (reference sequence). The CDR3 region has the DNA TGTGCCAGCAGCTCACCGGACAGGGGAGGCACCGGGGAGCTGTTTTTT. This encodes CASSSPDRGGTGELFF. Full variable domain (remainder filled in from reference TRBV5-4 and TRBJ2-2): ETGVTQSPTHLIKTRGQQVTLRCSSQSGHNTVSWYQQALGQGPQFIFQYYREEENGRGNFPPRFSGLQFPNYSSELNVNALELDDSALYLCASSSPDRGGTGELFFGEGSRLTVL.

V usage is TRBV2 and J usage is TRBJ2-3; D remains unclear. Germline-derived CDR1 and CDR2 are SNHLY and FYNNEI. With 5 bases removed from V and 5 bases from J, the gap between germline ends came to 14 bases. CDR3 length equals 14 residues. The DNA for the CDR3 is TGTGCCAGCAGTTTTCTACCCGCCCAAGATACGCAGTATTTT. Translation gives CASSFLPAQDTQYF.

This sequence joins TRBV5-1 and TRBJ2-2; either TRBD1 or TRBD2 may fit D (5 bases each). CDR3 length equals 17 residues. The germline CDR1 and CDR2 sequences are SGHRS and YFSETQ. Trimming cost V 1 base and J 0 bases, with 13 bases left between them. The CDR3 nucleotides read TGCGCCAGCAGCTTGATGGGGGACCCCGCGAACACCGGGGAGCTGTTTTTT. It encodes CASSLMGDPANTGELFF.

This chain links TRBV5-8 with TRBJ2-3; 9 nucleotides match TRBD2. The CDR3 totals 18 residues. The V and J ends lost 0 bases and 1 base, in that order; junction bases with no gene match: 9. Germline V gene lookup returns CDR1 SGHTS and CDR2 YDEGEE. CDR3 nucleotide sequence: TGTGCCAGCAGCTTGGCGGCTAGCGGGATTATTCGCACAGATACGCAGTATTTT. It codes for CASSLAASGIIRTDTQYF.

This rearrangement joins TRBV7-9 to TRBJ1-3; D gene unclear. Trimming stripped 5 bases from V and 7 bases from J, with 6 bases between. The CDR3 length is 11 residues. The germline gives CDR1 SEHNR, CDR2 FQNEAQ (reference sequence). The CDR3 sequence is CASSPGNTIYF. The CDR3, as DNA: TGTGCCAGCAGCCCCGGCAACACCATATATTTT.

In regard to this clone: The junction departs from germline at one end; a sequencing error may be responsible. The V and J genes are TRBV19 and TRBJ1-1; no definite D call. This CDR3 comprises 13 residues. The germline V gene has CDR1 LNHDA and CDR2 SQIVND (reference sequence). CDR3 bases: TGTGCCAGTAGTTTAGAGCCCGGGCAGAAGACTTTCTTT. This sequence encodes CASSLEPGQKTFF.

The count of this clone is one. This rearrangement joins TRBV27 to TRBJ2-6; weak D call: TRBD2 (6 bases). The germline gives CDR1 MNHEY, CDR2 SMNVEV (reference sequence). The CDR3 runs to 18 residues. The V end was cut by 5 bases, the J end by 0 bases, with 17 bases between. CDR3: CASSKRDFASSGANVLTF. The CDR3 bases are TGTGCCAGCAGTAAGAGGGACTTCGCCTCCTCTGGGGCCAACGTCCTGACTTTC.

The rearrangement joins TRBV29-1 to TRBJ2-1; 11 bases agree with TRBD2. The CDR3 covers 14 residues. Germline V CDR1 and CDR2: SQVTM, ANQGSEA. V shed 6 bases and J 4 bases; nucleotides not matched to a gene: 5. CDR3 sequence: CSVSSGRDYNEQFF. Here the CDR3 DNA reads TGCAGCGTCAGTAGCGGGAGGGATTACAATGAGCAGTTCTTC.